This T cell receptor (beta chain) was captured in a study of blood T cell repertoires in COVID-19. Study information: The United States, Italy and Spain were the sources of the acute and convalescent COVID-19 samples. PBMCs, B-cell-depleted T cells, or T cells were the source of the cDNA or gDNA that made up the material.

In this sample, this clone turned up a few times. In the original workflow: Reference gene primer amplification in the assay estimated nucleated cell counts. Generated by immunoSEQ multiplex PCR, the TCRdb table keeps only in-frame clones and is missing some. The DNA gave D and trimming, while V, J and clone size come from that table. The sample lists about 160,000 clones, around four fifths occurring once. The CDR3 totals 15 residues. Germline V gene sequence: CDR1 SGHRS, CDR2 YFSETQ. J lost 5 bases, V lost 4 bases, and 8 bases had no gene match. J is TRBJ1-2 and V is TRBV5-1, with 10 bases matching TRBD1. The TCR sequence derives from a woman of 80 years or more with active or convalescent COVID-19. What was sequenced was peripheral blood. CDR3 sequence (DNA): TGCGCCAGCAGCCAAGGGACAGGGGATTCGTATGGCTACACCTTC. Translating it yields CASSQGTGDSYGYTF.